Shown below are 6 T cell receptor beta chains from a single sample sequenced in a study of technical replicates of blood from a few donors. Profiling relied on immunoSEQ multiplex PCR, and the TCRdb table lists in-frame clones only, not all of them. Of some 66,000 clones detected, roughly 90% appear once; the ten largest clones hold approximately 4.4%. The sample comprised PBMCs. The receptors were gathered from a human donor in good health. Some clones in this sample may be carry-over from other donors' samples.

This rearrangement joins TRBV13 to TRBJ2-7; TRBD2 is a possible D gene (7 bases). Germline V CDR1 and CDR2: PRHDT, FYEKMQ (reference sequence). Trimming stripped 3 bases from V and 5 bases from J, with 17 bases between. This CDR3 has 15 amino acids. CDR3 DNA: TGTGCCAGCAGCTTGAATGTCGGGGGGCAGGACGAGCAGTACTTC. Its translation: CASSLNVGGQDEQYF.

This sequence joins TRBV9 and TRBJ1-1; D is undetermined. V was pared by 1 base and J by 5 bases, with 9 bases between. The germline CDR1 and CDR2 sequences are SGDLS and YYNGEE. The CDR3 sequence is 13 residues long. The CDR3 bases are TGTGCCAGCAGCGTAAGTGGAGGGACTGAAGCTTTCTTT. Its translation is CASSVSGGTEAFF.

In this sample, this clone turned up a few times. The chain is built from TRBV20-1 and TRBJ1-1, with D tentatively TRBD1 (5 bases). The CDR3 has 11 amino acids. Germline loops: CDR1 DFQATT, CDR2 SNEGSKA (reference sequence). Trimming shortened V by 6 bases and J by 7 bases, and 12 bases separated the two germline ends. The CDR3 loop is CSARPGLEAFF. The CDR3 nucleotides are TGCAGTGCCAGGCCAGGGCTTGAAGCTTTCTTT.

In DNA form, the CDR3 reads TGTGCCAGCAGTGAATCAGGACTAGCAGCCGACGCCTACGAGCAGTACTTC. It yields the protein CASSESGLAADAYEQYF. This chain uses TRBV2 with TRBJ2-7, with 8 bases fitting TRBD2. Germline CDR1 and CDR2: SNHLY and FYNNEI. This CDR3 is built from 17 residues. Germline trimming cut 2 bases from V and 2 bases from J; bases unmatched to any gene: 11.

This clone was counted once. The chain employs TRBV5-1 and TRBJ2-5; 13 bases agree with TRBD2. CDR3 size: 16 residues. The germline V gene encodes CDR1 SGHRS and CDR2 YFSETQ. Trimming took 4 bases from V and 3 from J; bases not matched to a gene: 6. This CDR3 reads CASSQGTSGIKETQYF. The CDR3 DNA reads as TGCGCCAGCAGCCAAGGGACTAGCGGGATTAAAGAGACCCAGTACTTC.

The V and J genes are TRBV2 and TRBJ1-5; tentatively, D is TRBD1 (5 bases). The germline V and J ends were trimmed by 5 bases and 0 bases, with 14 bases remaining between them. This CDR3 is built from 16 residues. Germline V gene sequence: CDR1 SNHLY, CDR2 FYNNEI. As DNA, the CDR3 is TGTGCCAGCAGTCTCCTCGAGACAGATAGCAATCAGCCCCAGCATTTT. Encoded protein: CASSLLETDSNQPQHF.